One sample yielded the 5 T cell receptor beta chains listed below, sequenced in a study of blood T cell repertoires in COVID-19. Some clones are missing from TCRdb's copy, which holds only in-frame ones; the method was immunoSEQ multiplex PCR. The sample yields about 440,000 clones, 75% to 90% seen once. The material sequenced was peripheral blood. The receptors come from a woman in her 30s with acute or convalescent COVID-19.

The V and J genes are TRBV2 and TRBJ1-1; 7 bases agree with TRBD1. The CDR3 spans 14 residues. The V gene's germline CDR1 is SNHLY and CDR2 FYNNEI. Trimming at V came to 6 bases and at J to 3 bases, leaving 7 bases not matched to a gene. CDR3 nucleotide sequence: TGTGCCAGCAGACAGGGGAACACCTACACTGAAGCTTTCTTT. Translating gives CASRQGNTYTEAFF.

As regards this clone: The same CDR3 can be traced to other DNA sequences in this sample. The rearrangement uses TRBV3-1 (or the pseudogene TRBV3-2) and TRBJ2-7, with D maybe TRBD2 (5 bases). From germline, CDR1 is LGHDT and CDR2 YNNKEL (reference sequence). V lost 3 bases, J lost 6 bases, and 9 bases lay in between. The CDR3 covers 12 residues. The CDR3 DNA reads as TGTGCCAGCAGCCAGGCGGGCCGCGAGCAGTACTTC. It encodes CASSQAGREQYF.

In this sample, this clone turned up once. The chain recombines TRBV7-2 with TRBJ1-1; 10 nucleotides agree with TRBD1. V dropped 4 bases and J dropped 10; count of bases not matched to a gene: 6. Germline V lookup: CDR1 SGHTA, CDR2 FQGNSA. The length of the CDR3 is 13 residues. CDR3 DNA: TGTGCCAGCAGCTGGGGACAGGGGCGGGTAGCTTTCTTT. Translated, it gives CASSWGQGRVAFF. Together with reference TRBV7-2 and TRBJ1-1, the CDR3 gives the full variable domain: GAGVSQSPSNKVTEKGKDVELRCDPISGHTALYWYRQSLGQGLEFLIYFQGNSAPDKSGLPSDRFSAERTGGSVSTLTIQRTQQEDSAVYLCASSWGQGRVAFFGQGTRLTVV.

This clone was seen just once. This chain uses TRBV6-5 with TRBJ2-2, with D perhaps TRBD2 (7 bases). In germline, CDR1 is MNHEY, CDR2 SVGAGI. The CDR3 spans 14 residues. Trimming took off 3 bases at V and 6 bases at J, with 11 bases between the two ends. The CDR3 sequence: CASSYRGGAGELFF. Here the CDR3 DNA reads TGTGCCAGCAGTTATAGGGGGGGGGCCGGGGAGCTGTTTTTT.

V gene TRBV6-1 combines with J gene TRBJ2-1, with a weak D call TRBD1 (5 bases). V lost 2 bases, J lost 0 bases, and 8 bases lay in between. The germline V gene has CDR1 MNHNS and CDR2 SASEGT. CDR3 length: 15 residues. The CDR3 DNA sequence: TGTGCCAGCAGTGAAAGGGGTAGCTCCTACAATGAGCAGTTCTTC. Encoded protein: CASSERGSSYNEQFF.